These 8 T cell receptor beta chains were all obtained from the same sample, sequenced in a study of blood T cell repertoires in COVID-19. Produced via immunoSEQ multiplex PCR; TCRdb's table is partial and in-frame only. This repertoire shows 60,000 to 85,000 clones, roughly 84% found once; its top ten account for approximately 11%. Material for sequencing was peripheral blood. The source is a man between 60 and 75 years old with COVID-19, enrolled during active disease.

In its sample, this clone was seen once. The V call is TRBV7-2, the J call TRBJ1-5; 7 nucleotides align to TRBD1. Germline-derived CDR1 and CDR2 are SGHTA and FQGNSA. This CDR3 has 15 residues. Trimming removed 1 base from V and 4 bases from J; junction bases left unmatched: 4. In DNA, the CDR3 is TGTGCCAGCAGCTTAGGGGGACAGCTAAATCAGCCCCAGCATTTT. Translating gives CASSLGGQLNQPQHF.

The V gene is TRBV24-1, the J gene TRBJ1-2; 8 positions agree with TRBD1. With V trimmed by 3 bases and J by 8 bases, 7 bases remained unmatched. The germline gives CDR1 KGHDR, CDR2 SFDVKD. CDR3 length equals 14 residues. The CDR3 spells CATSDPQGVGGYTF. CDR3 coding DNA: TGTGCCACCAGTGATCCACAGGGGGTGGGCGGCTACACCTTC.

The chain carries TRBV6-4 and TRBJ2-7, with a weak D call TRBD1 (6 bases). The CDR3 is 14 amino acids. V lost 6 bases, J lost 5 bases, and 17 bases lay in between. Germline V gives CDR1 MRHNA, CDR2 SNTAGT. In DNA form, the CDR3 reads TGTGCCAGCAGGAATAGGACAGAACTACACGAGCAGTACTTC. Protein product: CASRNRTELHEQYF.

The chain combines TRBV27 with TRBJ2-7, with TRBD1 matching 9 bases. The CDR3 is 16 residues long. J gave up 3 bases and V 4 bases, and 10 bases lay outside the gene matches. CDR1 is MNHEY and CDR2 is SMNVEV in the germline V gene (reference sequence). The CDR3 region is CASSSGTGSEVYEQYF. CDR3 coding DNA: TGTGCCAGCAGTTCCGGGACAGGGTCCGAAGTCTACGAGCAGTACTTC.

This sequence joins TRBV19 and TRBJ1-5, with unresolved D. Germline-derived CDR1 and CDR2 are LNHDA and SQIVND (reference sequence). The ends were cut back, 6 bases at V and 0 bases at J, with 9 bases in the middle. The CDR3 is 14 residues long. The CDR3 region has the DNA TGTGCCAGTAGCGGGGAGAGTAGCAATCAGCCCCAGCATTTT. The encoded protein is CASSGESSNQPQHF.

V is TRBV12-5 and J is TRBJ2-2; 9 bases map to TRBD2. The CDR3 has 17 amino acids. V shed 2 bases, J shed 6 bases, and the junction held 10 bases outside the gene matches. The germline CDR1 and CDR2 sequences are LGHNT and FRNRAP. CDR3 in DNA: TGTGCTAGTGGTTTGTCGGCGGGGGGGCCGCACGCCGGGGAGCTGTTTTTT. Its translation: CASGLSAGGPHAGELFF.

V and J are TRBV14 and TRBJ1-4; the D gene is possibly TRBD1 (5 bases). CDR3 length: 12 residues. Deletions cut 5 bases from V and 10 bases from J, with 11 bases between. Germline CDR1 and CDR2: SGHDN and FVKESK. The CDR3 DNA sequence: TGTGCCAGCAGCGCGGAGGGGAGAAAACTGTTTTTT. Residues: CASSAEGRKLFF.

The gene calls are TRBV18 and TRBJ1-4; 7 bases align to TRBD1. Per the germline V gene, CDR1 is KGHSH and CDR2 is LQKENI. Losses at the gene ends were 6 bases for V and 8 bases for J; bases not matched to a gene: 6. The CDR3 totals 13 residues. CDR3 nucleotide sequence: TGTGCCAGCTCGCGGGACAGTCGGGAAAAACTGTTTTTT. Translated: CASSRDSREKLFF.